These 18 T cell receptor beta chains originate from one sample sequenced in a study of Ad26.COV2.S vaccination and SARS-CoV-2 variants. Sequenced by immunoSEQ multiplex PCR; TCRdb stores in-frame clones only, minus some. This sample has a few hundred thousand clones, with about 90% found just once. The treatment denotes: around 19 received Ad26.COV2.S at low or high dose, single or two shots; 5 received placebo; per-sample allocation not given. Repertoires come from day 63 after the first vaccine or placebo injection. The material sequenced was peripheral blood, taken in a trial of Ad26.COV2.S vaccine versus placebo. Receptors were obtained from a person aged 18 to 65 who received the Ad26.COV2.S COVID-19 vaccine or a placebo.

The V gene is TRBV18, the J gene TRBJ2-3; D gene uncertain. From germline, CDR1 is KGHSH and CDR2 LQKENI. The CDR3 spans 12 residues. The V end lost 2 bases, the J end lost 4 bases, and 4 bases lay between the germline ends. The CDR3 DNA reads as TGTGCCAGCTCACCATCCCCAGATACGCAGTATTTT. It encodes CASSPSPDTQYF.

The CDR3 reads CASSPDRARNSPLHF. The CDR3 DNA follows: TGTGCCAGCTCACCGGACAGGGCTCGTAATTCACCCCTCCACTTT. V and J are TRBV18 and TRBJ1-6; 8 bases map to TRBD1. The CDR3 totals 15 residues. Germline assignment: CDR1 KGHSH and CDR2 LQKENI. The V gene end was trimmed by 3 bases and the J gene end by 6 bases; junction bases not matched to a gene: 4.

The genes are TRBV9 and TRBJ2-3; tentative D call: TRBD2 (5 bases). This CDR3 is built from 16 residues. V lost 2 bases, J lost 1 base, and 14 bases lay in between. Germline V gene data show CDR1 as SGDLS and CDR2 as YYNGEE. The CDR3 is CASSVSLFSGTDTQYF. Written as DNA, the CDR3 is TGTGCCAGCAGCGTGTCACTGTTTAGCGGCACAGATACGCAGTATTTT. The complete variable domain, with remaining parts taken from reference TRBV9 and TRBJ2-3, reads DSGVTQTPKHLITATGQRVTLRCSPRSGDLSVYWYQQSLDQGLQFLIQYYNGEERAKGNILERFSAQQFPDLHSELNLSSLELGDSALYFCASSVSLFSGTDTQYFGPGTRLTVL.

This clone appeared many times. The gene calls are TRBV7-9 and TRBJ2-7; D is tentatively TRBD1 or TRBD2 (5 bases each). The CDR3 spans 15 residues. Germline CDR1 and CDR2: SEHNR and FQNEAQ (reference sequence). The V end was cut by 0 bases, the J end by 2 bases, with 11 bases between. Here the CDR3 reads CASSLARDQPYEQYF. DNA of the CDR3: TGTGCCAGCAGCTTAGCACGGGACCAACCCTACGAGCAGTACTTC.

The CDR3 region is CASSPLSGGGYTQYF. The CDR3, as DNA: TGTGCCAGCAGCCCACTTAGCGGGGGAGGATATACGCAGTATTTT. The chain carries TRBV7-2 and TRBJ2-3, with TRBD2 matching over 9 bases. Trimming removed 5 bases from V and 7 bases from J; junction bases left unmatched: 10. The CDR3 runs to 15 residues. Germline assignment: CDR1 SGHTA and CDR2 FQGNSA.

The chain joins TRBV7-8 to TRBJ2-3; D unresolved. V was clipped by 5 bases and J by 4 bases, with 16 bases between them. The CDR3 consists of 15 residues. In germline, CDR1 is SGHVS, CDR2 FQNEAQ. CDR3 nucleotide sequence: TGTGCCAGCAGCCCATTAGAAGGAGACGCAGATACGCAGTATTTT. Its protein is CASSPLEGDADTQYF. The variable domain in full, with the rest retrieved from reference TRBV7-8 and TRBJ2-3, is GAGVSQSPRYKVAKRGQDVALRCDPISGHVSLFWYQQALGQGPEFLTYFQNEAQLDKSGLPSDRFFAERPEGSVSTLKIQRTQQEDSAVYLCASSPLEGDADTQYFGPGTRLTVL.

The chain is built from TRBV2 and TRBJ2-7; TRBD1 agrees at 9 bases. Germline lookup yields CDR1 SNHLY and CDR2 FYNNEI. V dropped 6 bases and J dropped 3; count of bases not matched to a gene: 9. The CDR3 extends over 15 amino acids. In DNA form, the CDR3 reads TGTGCCAGCAGGGACCCGGGACAGGGTGTCTACGAGCAGTACTTC. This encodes CASRDPGQGVYEQYF. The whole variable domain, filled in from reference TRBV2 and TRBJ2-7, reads EPEVTQTPSHQVTQMGQEVILRCVPISNHLYFYWYRQILGQKVEFLVSFYNNEISEKSEIFDDQFSVERPDGSNFTLKIRSTKLEDSAMYFCASRDPGQGVYEQYFGPGTRLTVT.

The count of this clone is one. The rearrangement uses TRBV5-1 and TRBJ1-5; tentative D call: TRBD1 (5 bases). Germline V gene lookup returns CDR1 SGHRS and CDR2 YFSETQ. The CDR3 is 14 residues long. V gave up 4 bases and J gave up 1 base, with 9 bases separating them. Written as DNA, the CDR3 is TGCGCCAGCAGCCCCGGGGGAAGCAATCAGCCCCAGCATTTT. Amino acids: CASSPGGSNQPQHF.

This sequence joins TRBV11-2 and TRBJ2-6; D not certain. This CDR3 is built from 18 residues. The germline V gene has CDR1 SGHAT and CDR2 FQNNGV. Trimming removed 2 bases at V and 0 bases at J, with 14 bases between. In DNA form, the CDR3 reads TGTGCCAGCAGCTTATACCCCGAGTACGGCTCTGGGGCCAACGTCCTGACTTTC. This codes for CASSLYPEYGSGANVLTF.

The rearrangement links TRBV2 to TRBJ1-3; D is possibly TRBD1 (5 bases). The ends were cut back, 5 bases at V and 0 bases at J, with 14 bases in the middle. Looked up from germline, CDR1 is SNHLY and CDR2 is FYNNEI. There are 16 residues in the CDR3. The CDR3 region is CASSSTEGRSGNTIYF. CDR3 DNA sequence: TGTGCCAGCAGTTCCACAGAGGGACGCTCTGGAAACACCATATATTTT.

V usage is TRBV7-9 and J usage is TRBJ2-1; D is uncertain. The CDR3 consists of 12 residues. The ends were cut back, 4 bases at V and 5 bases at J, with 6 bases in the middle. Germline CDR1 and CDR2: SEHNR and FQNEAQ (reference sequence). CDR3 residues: CASSYRDNEQFF. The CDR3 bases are TGTGCCAGCAGCTACAGAGACAATGAGCAGTTCTTC.

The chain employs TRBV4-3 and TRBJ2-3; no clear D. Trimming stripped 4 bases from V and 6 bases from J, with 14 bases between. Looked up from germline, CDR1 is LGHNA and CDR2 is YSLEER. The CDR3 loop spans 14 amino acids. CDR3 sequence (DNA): TGCGCCAGCAGCCCTGGGTACCAGTCGGATACGCAGTATTTT. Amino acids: CASSPGYQSDTQYF.

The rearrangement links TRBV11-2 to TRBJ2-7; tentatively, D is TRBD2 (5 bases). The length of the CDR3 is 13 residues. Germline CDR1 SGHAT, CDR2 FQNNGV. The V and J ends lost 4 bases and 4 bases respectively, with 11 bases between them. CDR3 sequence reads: CASSSSPGYEQYF. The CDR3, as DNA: TGTGCCAGCAGCTCCTCCCCGGGGTACGAGCAGTACTTC.

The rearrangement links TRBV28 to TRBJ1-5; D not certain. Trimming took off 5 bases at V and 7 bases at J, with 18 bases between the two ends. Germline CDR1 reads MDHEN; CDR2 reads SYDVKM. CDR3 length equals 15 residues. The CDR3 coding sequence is TGTGCCAGCAGTCCCGGCGGTCTAAACAAGCAGCCCCAGCATTTT. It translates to CASSPGGLNKQPQHF.

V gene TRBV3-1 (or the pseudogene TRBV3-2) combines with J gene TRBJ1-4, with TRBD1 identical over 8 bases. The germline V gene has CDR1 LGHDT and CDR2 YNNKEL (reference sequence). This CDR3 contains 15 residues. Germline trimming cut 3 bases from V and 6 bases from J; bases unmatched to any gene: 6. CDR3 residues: CASSQTGTGYEKLFF. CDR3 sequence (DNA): TGTGCCAGCAGCCAGACCGGGACAGGATATGAAAAACTGTTTTTT.

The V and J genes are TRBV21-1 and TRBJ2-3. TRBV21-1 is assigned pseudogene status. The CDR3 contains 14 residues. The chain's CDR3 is CASSKTLRTDTQYF. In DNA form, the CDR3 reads TGTGCCAGCAGCAAAACACTCCGGACAGATACGCAGTATTTT.

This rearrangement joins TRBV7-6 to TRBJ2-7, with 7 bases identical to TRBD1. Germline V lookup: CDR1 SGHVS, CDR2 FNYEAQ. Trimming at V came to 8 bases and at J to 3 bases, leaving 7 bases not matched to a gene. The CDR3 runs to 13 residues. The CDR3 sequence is CASVNRDSYEQYF. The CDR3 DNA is TGTGCCAGCGTCAACCGGGACAGCTACGAGCAGTACTTC.

The DNA of the CDR3 is TGCGCCAGCAGCTTGTCCAGGGGACTCTCCTACGAGCAGTACTTC. This encodes CASSLSRGLSYEQYF. The rearrangement links TRBV4-1 to TRBJ2-7, with D perhaps TRBD1 or TRBD2 (6 bases each). This CDR3 region has 15 residues. Germline loops: CDR1 MGHRA, CDR2 YSYEKL. V gave up 5 bases and J gave up 0 bases, with 14 bases separating them.